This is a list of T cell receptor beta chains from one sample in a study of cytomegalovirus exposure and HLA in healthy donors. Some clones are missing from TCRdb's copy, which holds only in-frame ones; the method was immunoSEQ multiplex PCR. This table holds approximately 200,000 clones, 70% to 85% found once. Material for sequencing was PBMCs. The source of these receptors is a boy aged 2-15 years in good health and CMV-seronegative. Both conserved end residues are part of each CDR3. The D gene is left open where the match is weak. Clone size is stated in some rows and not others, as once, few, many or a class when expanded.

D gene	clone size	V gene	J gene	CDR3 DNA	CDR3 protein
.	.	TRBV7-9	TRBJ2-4	TGTGCCAGCACCCTAAACCAGGGGAGTGACATTCAGTACTTC	CASTLNQGSDIQYF
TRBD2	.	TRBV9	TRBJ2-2	TGTGCCAGCAGCGCCGTGGGGAGGGCCGGGGAGCTGTTTTTT	CASSAVGRAGELFF
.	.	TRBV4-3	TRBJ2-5	TGCGCCAGCAGCCACCCGGACAGCCGGCAGACCCAGTACTTC	CASSHPDSRQTQYF
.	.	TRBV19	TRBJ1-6	TGTGCCAGTAGTATTGAGGGATTAGGTTCACCCCTCCACTTT	CASSIEGLGSPLHF
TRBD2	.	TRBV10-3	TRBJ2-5	TGTGCCATCAGTGAGTCGACGACTAGCGGGGACCAAGAGACCCAGTACTTC	CAISESTTSGDQETQYF
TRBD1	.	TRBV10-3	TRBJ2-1	TGTGCCATCAGTACATTGGGACAGGGTAACAGTGAGCAGTTCTTC	CAISTLGQGNSEQFF
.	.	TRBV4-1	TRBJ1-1	TGCGCCAGCAGCCAAGATGGGCCATACCAGGTTCGTGGGAACACTGAAGCTTTCTTT	CASSQDGPYQVRGNTEAFF
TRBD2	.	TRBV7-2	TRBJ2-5	TGTGCCAGCAGCTTATTGCGGGGGAAATGGCAAGAGACCCAGTACTTC	CASSLLRGKWQETQYF
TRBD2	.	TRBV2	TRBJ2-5	TGTGCCAGCGCGACTAGCGGGGGGGCCTGGGAGACCCAGTACTTC	CASATSGGAWETQYF
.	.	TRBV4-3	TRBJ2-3	TGCGCCAGCAGCCAAGCCCCTGACACCGCGCAGTATTTT	CASSQAPDTAQYF
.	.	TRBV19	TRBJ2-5	TGTGCCAGTAGTACAGGAGAGACCCAGTACTTC	CASSTGETQYF
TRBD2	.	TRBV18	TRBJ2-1	TGTGCCAGCTCACCCCCGGCGGGGGGAGGTGAGCAGTTCTTC	CASSPPAGGGEQFF
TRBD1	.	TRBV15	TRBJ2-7	TGTGCCACCAGCAGAGTAACAGGGGAAGAGCAGTACTTC	CATSRVTGEEQYF
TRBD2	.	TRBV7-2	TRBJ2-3	TGTGCCAGCAGCTTAGTCCGGCATAGCGGGGGATCTAGCACAGATACGCAGTATTTT	CASSLVRHSGGSSTDTQYF
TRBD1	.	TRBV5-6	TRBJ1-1	TGTGCCAGCAGCTGGGACAGGGACCCTGAAGCTTTCTTT	CASSWDRDPEAFF
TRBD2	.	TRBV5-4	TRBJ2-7	TGTGCCAGCAGTGGACCACTAGCGGAGCAGTACTTC	CASSGPLAEQYF
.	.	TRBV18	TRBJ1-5	TGTGCCAGCTCACCCTACAGGGATAATCAGCCCCAGCATTTT	CASSPYRDNQPQHF
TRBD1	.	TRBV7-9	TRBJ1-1	TGTGCCAGCAGCTTAGCGACAGGGTTGAACACTGAAGCTTTCTTT	CASSLATGLNTEAFF
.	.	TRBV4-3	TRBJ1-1	TGCGCCAGCAGCCTCGGTACAGGGAACACTGAAGCTTTCTTT	CASSLGTGNTEAFF
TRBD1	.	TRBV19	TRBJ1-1	TGTGCCAGTAGGCTCGGCACAGGGGTAAGCACTGAAGCTTTCTTT	CASRLGTGVSTEAFF
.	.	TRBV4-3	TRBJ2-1	TGCGCCAGCAGCCAAGATCTAGCGTCCACCTACAATGAGCAGTTCTTC	CASSQDLASTYNEQFF
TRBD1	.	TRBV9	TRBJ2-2	TGTGCCAGCAGCGCCCCGTTAGGGGGCCTCAACACCGGGGAGCTGTTTTTT	CASSAPLGGLNTGELFF
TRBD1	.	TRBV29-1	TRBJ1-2	TGCAGCGTTGAAGTTGCAGGGGGCAATGGCTACACCTTC	CSVEVAGGNGYTF
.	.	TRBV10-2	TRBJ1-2	TGCGCCAGCAGTCGGGAGAGGAACTATGGCTACACCTTC	CASSRERNYGYTF
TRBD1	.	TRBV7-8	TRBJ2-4	TGTGCCAGCAGCTCACAGGGGTTTGACAAAAACATTCAGTACTTC	CASSSQGFDKNIQYF
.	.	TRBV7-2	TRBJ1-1	TGTGCCAGCAGCTTAGGGGCGATAGTTGTTGACACTGAAGCTTTCTTT	CASSLGAIVVDTEAFF
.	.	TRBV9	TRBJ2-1	TGTGCCAGCAGCGTAGAGGTCAGACACTCCTACAATGAGCAGTTCTTC	CASSVEVRHSYNEQFF
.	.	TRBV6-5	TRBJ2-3	TGTGCCAGCCACAGGATCGGATCTAGCACAGATACGCAGTATTTT	CASHRIGSSTDTQYF
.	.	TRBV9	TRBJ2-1	TGTGCCAGCAGCGTAGGAGGGAGCCACTACAATGAGCAGTTCTTC	CASSVGGSHYNEQFF
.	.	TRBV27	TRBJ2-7	TGTGCCAGCGCTAGTATCGACAGATACTCCTACGAGCAGTACTTC	CASASIDRYSYEQYF
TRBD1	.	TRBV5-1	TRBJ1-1	TGCGCCAGCAGCGCCGACAGGGTAAACACTGAAGCTTTCTTT	CASSADRVNTEAFF
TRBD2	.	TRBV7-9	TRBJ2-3	TGTGCCAGCAGCCCTATCCGACTAGCGGGGGGACGGGCAGATACGCAGTATTTT	CASSPIRLAGGRADTQYF
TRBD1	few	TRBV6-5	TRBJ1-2	TGTGCCAGCAGTTACTCGGCAGGGGGCGGCTATGGCTACACCTTC	CASSYSAGGGYGYTF
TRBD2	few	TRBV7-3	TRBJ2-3	TGTGCCAGCAGCTTTTTCCCTTCTAGCGGGGGGTTGGATACGCAGTATTTT	CASSFFPSSGGLDTQYF
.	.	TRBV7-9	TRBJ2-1	TGTGCCAGCAGCACCGTTCAGGACTACGAAAACAATGAGCAGTTCTTC	CASSTVQDYENNEQFF
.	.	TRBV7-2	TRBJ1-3	TGTGCCAGCAGCTTACTTACAGGCAGGGTGAACTCTGGAAACACCATATATTTT	CASSLLTGRVNSGNTIYF
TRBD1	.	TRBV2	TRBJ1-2	TGTGCCAGCAGGGCAGGGGGGAAAGGCTACACCTTC	CASRAGGKGYTF
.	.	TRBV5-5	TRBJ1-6	TGTGCCAGCAGCCCCCTGGACACGTCGAATTCACCCCTCCACTTT	CASSPLDTSNSPLHF
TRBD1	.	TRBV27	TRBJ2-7	TGTGCCAGCAGGTCCTGGGACAGGGGCCGGGGGGAGCAGTACTTC	CASRSWDRGRGEQYF
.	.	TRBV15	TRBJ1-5	TGTGCCACCTCGTTCCAGGGGAAGGGCAATCAGCCCCAGCATTTT	CATSFQGKGNQPQHF
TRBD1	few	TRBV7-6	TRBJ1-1	TGTGCCAGCAGCTTCGGACAGGGAGGGCACACTGAAGCTTTCTTT	CASSFGQGGHTEAFF
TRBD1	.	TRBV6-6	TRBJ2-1	TGTGCCAGCGGGGGACAGGGGTACAATGAGCAGTTCTTC	CASGGQGYNEQFF
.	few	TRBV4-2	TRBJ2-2	TGTGCCAGCAGCCAAGAGTTTAGGAGCGCGAACACCGGGGAGCTGTTTTTT	CASSQEFRSANTGELFF